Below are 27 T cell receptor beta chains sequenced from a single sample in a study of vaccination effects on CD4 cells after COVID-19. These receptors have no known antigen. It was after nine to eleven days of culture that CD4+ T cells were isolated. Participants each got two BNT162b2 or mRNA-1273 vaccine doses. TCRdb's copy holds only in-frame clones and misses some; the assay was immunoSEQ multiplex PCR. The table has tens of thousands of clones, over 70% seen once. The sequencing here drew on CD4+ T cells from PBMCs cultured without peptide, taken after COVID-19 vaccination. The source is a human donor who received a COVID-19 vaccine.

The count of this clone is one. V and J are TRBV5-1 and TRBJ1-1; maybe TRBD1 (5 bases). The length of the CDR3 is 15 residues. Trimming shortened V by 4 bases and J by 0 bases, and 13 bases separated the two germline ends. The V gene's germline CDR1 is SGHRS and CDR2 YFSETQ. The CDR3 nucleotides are TGCGCCAGCAGCCTGTGGGGGGACCTGAACACTGAAGCTTTCTTT. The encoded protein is CASSLWGDLNTEAFF.

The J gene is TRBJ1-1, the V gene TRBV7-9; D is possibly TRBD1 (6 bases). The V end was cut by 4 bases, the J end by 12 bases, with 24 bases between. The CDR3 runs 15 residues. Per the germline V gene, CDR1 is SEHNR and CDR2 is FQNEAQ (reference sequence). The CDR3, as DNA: TGTGCCAGCAGCTATCCAACCGGGACACCGACGCGTCCTTTCTTT. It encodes CASSYPTGTPTRPFF.

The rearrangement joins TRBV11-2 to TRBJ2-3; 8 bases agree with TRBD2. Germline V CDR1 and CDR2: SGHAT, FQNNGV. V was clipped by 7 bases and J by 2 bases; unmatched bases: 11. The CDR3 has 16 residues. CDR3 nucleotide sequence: TGTGCCAGCAAAAGAAATAGCGGGGTATCCACAGATACGCAGTATTTT. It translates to CASKRNSGVSTDTQYF. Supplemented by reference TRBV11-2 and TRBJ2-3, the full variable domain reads EAGVAQSPRYKIIEKRQSVAFWCNPISGHATLYWYQQILGQGPKLLIQFQNNGVVDDSQLPKDRFSAERLKGVDSTLKIQPAKLEDSAVYLCASKRNSGVSTDTQYFGPGTRLTVL.

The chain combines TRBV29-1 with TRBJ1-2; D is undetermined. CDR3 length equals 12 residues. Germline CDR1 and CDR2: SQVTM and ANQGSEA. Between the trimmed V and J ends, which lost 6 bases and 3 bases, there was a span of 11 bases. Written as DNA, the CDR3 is TGCAGCGTAGCCGACCGATACTATGGCTACACCTTC. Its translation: CSVADRYYGYTF.

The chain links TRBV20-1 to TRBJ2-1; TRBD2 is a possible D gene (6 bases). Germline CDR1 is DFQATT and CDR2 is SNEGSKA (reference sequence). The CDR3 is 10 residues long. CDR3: CRGGPNEQFF. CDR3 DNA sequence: TGCAGGGGAGGCCCCAATGAGCAGTTCTTC.

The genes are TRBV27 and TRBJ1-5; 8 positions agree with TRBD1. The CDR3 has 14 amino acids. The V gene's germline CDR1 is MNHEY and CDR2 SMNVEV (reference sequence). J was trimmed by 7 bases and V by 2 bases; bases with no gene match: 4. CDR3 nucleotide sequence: TGTGCCAGCAGTTTAGGACAGGGCGGCCAGCCCCAGCATTTT. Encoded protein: CASSLGQGGQPQHF.

CDR3: CATSVTYPTDTQYF. CDR3 nucleotides: TGTGCCACCAGTGTGACTTACCCCACAGATACGCAGTATTTT. The chain has TRBV24-1 and TRBJ2-3; no definite D call. The CDR3 extends over 14 amino acids. Germline V CDR1 and CDR2: KGHDR, SFDVKD. V lost 5 bases to trimming and J lost 2 bases, with 10 bases between them.

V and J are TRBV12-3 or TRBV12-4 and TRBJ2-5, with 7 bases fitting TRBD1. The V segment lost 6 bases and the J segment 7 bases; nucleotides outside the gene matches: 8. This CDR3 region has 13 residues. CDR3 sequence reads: CASSPGQTGTQYF. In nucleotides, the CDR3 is TGTGCCAGCAGCCCGGGACAGACAGGGACCCAGTACTTC.

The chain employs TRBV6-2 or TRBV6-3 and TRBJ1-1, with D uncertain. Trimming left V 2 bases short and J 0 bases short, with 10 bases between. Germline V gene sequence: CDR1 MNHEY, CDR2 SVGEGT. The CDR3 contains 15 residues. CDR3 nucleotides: TGTGCCAGCAGTTACCATAGACGGATGAACACTGAAGCTTTCTTT. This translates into CASSYHRRMNTEAFF.

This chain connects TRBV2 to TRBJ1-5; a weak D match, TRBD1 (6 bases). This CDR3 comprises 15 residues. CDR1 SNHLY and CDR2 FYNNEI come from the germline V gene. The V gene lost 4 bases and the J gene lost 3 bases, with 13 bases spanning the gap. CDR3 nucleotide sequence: TGTGCCAGCAGTGCCGGGGGCCCGGCCAATCAGCCCCAGCATTTT. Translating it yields CASSAGGPANQPQHF.

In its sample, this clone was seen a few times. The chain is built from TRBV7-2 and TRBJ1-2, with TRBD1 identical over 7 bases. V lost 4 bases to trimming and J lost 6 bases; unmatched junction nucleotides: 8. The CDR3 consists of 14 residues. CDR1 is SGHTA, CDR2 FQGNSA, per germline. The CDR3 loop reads CASSSYETGNGYTF. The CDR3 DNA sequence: TGTGCCAGCAGCTCCTACGAGACAGGGAATGGCTACACCTTC.

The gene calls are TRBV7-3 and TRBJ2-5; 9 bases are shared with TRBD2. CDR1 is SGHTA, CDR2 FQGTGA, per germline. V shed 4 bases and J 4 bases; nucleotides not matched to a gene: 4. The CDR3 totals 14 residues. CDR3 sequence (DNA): TGTGCCAGCAGCTCCGCGGGGGGGTCAGAGACCCAGTACTTC. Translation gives CASSSAGGSETQYF.

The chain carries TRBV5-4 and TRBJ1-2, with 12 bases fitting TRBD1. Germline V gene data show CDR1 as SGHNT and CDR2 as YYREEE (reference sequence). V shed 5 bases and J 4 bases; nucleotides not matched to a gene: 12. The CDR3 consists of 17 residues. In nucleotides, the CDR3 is TGTGCCAGCAGGCCGGGACAGGGGGCAGGAGTTGGCTATGGCTACACCTTC. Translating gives CASRPGQGAGVGYGYTF.

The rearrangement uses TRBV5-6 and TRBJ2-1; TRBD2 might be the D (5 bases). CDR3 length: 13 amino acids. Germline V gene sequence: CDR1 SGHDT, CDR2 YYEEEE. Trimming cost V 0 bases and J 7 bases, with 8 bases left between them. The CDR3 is CASSLVWENEQFF. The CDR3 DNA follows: TGTGCCAGCAGCTTGGTTTGGGAGAATGAGCAGTTCTTC. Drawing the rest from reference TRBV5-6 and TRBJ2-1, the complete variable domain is DAGVTQSPTHLIKTRGQQVTLRCSPKSGHDTVSWYQQALGQGPQFIFQYYEEEERQRGNFPDRFSGHQFPNYSSELNVNALLLGDSALYLCASSLVWENEQFFGPGTRLTVL.

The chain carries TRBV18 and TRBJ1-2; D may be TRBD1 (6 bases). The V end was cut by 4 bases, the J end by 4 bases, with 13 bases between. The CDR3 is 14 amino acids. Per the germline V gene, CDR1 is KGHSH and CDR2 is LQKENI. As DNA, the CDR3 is TGTGCCAGCTCACAACGTGGAGGGGGCTATGGCTACACCTTC. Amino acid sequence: CASSQRGGGYGYTF.

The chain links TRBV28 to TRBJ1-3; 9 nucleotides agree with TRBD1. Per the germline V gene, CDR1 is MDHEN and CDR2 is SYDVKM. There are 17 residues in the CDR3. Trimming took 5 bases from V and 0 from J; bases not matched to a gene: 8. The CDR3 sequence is CASSPWGQGDSGNTIYF. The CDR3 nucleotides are TGTGCCAGCAGTCCATGGGGACAGGGAGACTCTGGAAACACCATATATTTT.

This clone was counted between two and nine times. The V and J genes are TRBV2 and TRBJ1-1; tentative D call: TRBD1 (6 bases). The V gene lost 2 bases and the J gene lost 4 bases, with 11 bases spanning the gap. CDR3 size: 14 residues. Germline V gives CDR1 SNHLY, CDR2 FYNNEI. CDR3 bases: TGTGCCAGCAGTGAATGGGGGCGGAGCACTGAAGCTTTCTTT. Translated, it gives CASSEWGRSTEAFF.

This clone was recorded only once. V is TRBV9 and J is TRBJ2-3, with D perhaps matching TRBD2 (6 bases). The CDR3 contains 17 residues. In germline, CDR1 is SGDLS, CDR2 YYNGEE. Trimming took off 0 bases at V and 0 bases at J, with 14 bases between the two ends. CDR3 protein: CASSVGVRGGSTDTQYF. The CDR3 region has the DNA TGTGCCAGCAGCGTAGGGGTGCGGGGCGGGAGCACAGATACGCAGTATTTT.

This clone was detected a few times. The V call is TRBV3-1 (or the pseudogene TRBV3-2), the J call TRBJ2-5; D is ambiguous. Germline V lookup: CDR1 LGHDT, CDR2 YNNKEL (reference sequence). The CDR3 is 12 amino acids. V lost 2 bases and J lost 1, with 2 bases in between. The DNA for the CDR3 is TGTGCCAGCAGCCAAAGCCAAGAGACCCAGTACTTC. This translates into CASSQSQETQYF.

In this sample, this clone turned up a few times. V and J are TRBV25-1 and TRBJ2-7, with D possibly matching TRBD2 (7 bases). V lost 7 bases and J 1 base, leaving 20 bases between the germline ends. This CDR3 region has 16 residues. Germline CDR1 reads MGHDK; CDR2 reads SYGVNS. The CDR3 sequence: CASTERGGRQSYEQYV. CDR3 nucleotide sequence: TGTGCCAGCACCGAAAGGGGGGGAAGACAGTCCTACGAGCAGTACGTC.

CDR3 in amino acids: CASSQDLIWQGQDQPQHF. The CDR3 nucleotides are TGTGCCAGCAGCCAAGATCTTATATGGCAGGGTCAGGATCAGCCCCAGCATTTT. V is TRBV3-1 (or the pseudogene TRBV3-2) and J is TRBJ1-5; TRBD1 might be the D (5 bases). Trimming stripped 0 bases from V and 5 bases from J, with 20 bases between. This CDR3 comprises 18 residues. The germline CDR1 and CDR2 sequences are LGHDT and YNNKEL (reference sequence).

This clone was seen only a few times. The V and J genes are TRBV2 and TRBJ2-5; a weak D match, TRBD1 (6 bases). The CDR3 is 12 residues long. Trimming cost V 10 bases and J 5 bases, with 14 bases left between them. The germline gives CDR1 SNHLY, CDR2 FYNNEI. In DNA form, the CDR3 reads TGTGCCACTCAGGGGCCAAAGGAGACCCAGTACTTC. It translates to CATQGPKETQYF. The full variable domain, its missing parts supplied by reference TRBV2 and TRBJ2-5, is EPEVTQTPSHQVTQMGQEVILRCVPISNHLYFYWYRQILGQKVEFLVSFYNNEISEKSEIFDDQFSVERPDGSNFTLKIRSTKLEDSAMYFCATQGPKETQYFGPGTRLLVL.

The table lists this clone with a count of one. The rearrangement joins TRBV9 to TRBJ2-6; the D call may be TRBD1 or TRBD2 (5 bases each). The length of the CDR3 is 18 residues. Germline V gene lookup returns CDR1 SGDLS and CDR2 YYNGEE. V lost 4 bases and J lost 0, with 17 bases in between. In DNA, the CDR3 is TGTGCCAGCAGCTCCCCGGGGACCCCCTCCTCTGGGGCCAACGTCCTGACTTTC. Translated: CASSSPGTPSSGANVLTF.

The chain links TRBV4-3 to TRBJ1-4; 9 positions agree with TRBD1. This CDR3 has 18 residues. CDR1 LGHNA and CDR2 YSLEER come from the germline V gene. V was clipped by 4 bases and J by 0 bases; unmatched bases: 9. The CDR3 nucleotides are TGCGCCAGCAGCCCCCGGGACAGGGTATTTGCAACTAATGAAAAACTGTTTTTT. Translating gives CASSPRDRVFATNEKLFF.

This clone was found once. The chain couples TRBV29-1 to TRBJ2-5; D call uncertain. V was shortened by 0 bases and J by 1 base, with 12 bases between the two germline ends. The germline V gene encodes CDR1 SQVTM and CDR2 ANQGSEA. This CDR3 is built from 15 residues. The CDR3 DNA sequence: TGCAGCGTTGAAGATAGGTGGGAACTCCAAGAGACCCAGTACTTC. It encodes CSVEDRWELQETQYF.

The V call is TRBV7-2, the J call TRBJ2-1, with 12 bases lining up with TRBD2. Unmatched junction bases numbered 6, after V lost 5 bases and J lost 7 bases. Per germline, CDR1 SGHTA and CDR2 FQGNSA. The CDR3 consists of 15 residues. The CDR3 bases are TGTGCCAGCAGCATCGGACTAGCGGGGAGGAATGAGCAGTTCTTC. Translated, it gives CASSIGLAGRNEQFF.

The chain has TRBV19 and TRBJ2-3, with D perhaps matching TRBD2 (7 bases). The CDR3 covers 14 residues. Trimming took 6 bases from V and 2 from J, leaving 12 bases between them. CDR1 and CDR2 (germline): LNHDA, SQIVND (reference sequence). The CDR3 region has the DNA TGTGCCAGTAGAAGGGGGGGGACCACAGATACGCAGTATTTT. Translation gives CASRRGGTTDTQYF.